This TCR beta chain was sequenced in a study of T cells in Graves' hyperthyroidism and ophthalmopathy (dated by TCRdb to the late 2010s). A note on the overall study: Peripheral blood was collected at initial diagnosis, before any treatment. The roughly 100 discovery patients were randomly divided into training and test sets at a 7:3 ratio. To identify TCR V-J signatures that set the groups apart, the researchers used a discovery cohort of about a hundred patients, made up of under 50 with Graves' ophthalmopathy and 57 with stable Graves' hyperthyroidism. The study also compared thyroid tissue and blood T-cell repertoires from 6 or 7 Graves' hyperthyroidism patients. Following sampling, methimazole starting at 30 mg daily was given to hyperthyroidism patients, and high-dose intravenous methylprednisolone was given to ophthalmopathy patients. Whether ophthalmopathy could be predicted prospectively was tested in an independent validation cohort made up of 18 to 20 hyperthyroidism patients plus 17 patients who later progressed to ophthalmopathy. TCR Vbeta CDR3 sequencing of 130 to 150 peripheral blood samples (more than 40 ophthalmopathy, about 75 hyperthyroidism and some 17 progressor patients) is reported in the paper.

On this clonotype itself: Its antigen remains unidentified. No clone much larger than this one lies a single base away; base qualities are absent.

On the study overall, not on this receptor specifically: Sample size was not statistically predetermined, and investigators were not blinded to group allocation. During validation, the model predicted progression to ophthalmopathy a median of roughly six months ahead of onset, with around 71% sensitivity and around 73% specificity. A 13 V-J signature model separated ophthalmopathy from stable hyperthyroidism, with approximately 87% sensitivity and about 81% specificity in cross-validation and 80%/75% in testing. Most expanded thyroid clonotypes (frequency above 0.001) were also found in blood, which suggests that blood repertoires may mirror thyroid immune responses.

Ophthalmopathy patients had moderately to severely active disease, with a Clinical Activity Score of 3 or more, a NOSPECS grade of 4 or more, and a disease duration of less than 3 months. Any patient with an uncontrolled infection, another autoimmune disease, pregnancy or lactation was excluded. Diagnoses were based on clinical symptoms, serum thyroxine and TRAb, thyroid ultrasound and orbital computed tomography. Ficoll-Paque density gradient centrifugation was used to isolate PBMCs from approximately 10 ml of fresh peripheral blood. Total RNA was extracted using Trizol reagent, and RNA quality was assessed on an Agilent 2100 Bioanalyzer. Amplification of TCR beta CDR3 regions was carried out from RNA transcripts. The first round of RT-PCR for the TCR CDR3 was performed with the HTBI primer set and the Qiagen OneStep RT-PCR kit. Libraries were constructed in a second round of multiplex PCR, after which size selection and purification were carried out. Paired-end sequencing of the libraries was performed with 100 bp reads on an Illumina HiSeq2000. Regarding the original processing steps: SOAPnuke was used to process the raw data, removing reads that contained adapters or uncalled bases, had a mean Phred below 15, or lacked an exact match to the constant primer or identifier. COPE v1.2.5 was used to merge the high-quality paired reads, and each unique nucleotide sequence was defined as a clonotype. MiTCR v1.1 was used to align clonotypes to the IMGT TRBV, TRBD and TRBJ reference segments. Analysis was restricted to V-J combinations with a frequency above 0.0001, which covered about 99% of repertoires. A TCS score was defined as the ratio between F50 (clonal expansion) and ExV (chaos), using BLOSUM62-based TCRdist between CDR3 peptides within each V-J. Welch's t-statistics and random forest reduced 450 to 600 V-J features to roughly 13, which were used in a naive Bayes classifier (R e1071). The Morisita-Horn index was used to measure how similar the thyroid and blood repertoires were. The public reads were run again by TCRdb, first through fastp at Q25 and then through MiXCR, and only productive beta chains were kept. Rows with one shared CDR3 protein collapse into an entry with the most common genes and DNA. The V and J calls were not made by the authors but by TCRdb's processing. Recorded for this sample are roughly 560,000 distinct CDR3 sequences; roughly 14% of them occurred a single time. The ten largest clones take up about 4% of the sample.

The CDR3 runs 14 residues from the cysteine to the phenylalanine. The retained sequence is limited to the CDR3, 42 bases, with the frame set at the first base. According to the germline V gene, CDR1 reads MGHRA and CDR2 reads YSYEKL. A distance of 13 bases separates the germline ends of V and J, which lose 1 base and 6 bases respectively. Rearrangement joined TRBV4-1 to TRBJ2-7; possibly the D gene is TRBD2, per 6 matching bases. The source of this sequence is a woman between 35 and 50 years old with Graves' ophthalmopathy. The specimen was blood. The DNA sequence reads TGCGCCAGCAGCCAAGTGGAGGGCGCCCCCGAGCAGTACTTC. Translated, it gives CASSQVEGAPEQYF.